This TCR beta chain was found in a study of blood T cell repertoires in COVID-19. As for the study in general: Samples representing acute and convalescent COVID-19 were sourced from the United States, Italy and Spain. T cells, B-cell-depleted T cells, or PBMCs provided the cDNA or gDNA that served as material.

In germline, CDR1 is MNHEY, CDR2 SMNVEV (reference sequence). The CDR3 is 15 residues long. Trimming took 7 bases from V and 7 from J; bases not matched to a gene: 10. Original handling: Estimates of nucleated cell counts were drawn from the amplification of reference gene primers. Measured with immunoSEQ multiplex PCR; TCRdb has only the in-frame clones, and not every one. The V and J calls and clone size are taken from that table; D and trimming were inferred from the DNA. The sample carries about 34,000 clones, around 85% recorded once. Sequenced material: peripheral blood. This sequence was found in a human donor with acute or convalescent COVID-19. The donor label of this sample is uncertain. This sequence joins TRBV27 and TRBJ2-3, with TRBD2 matching 11 bases. The DNA for the CDR3 is TGTGCCAGCAAGACTAGCGGGGCCCAATTTCATACGCAGTATTTT. It is translated as CASKTSGAQFHTQYF.